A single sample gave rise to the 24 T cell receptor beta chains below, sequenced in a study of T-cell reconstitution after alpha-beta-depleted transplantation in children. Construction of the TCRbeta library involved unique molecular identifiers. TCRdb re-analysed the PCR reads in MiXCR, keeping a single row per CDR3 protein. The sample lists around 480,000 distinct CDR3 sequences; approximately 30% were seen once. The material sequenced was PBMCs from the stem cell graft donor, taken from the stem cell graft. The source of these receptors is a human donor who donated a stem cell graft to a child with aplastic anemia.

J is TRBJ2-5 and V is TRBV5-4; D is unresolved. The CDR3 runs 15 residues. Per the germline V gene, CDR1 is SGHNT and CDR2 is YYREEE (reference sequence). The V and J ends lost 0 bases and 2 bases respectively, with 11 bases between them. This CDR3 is CASSLASQVQETQYF. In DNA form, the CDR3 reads TGTGCCAGCAGCTTGGCCTCGCAGGTACAAGAGACCCAGTACTTC.

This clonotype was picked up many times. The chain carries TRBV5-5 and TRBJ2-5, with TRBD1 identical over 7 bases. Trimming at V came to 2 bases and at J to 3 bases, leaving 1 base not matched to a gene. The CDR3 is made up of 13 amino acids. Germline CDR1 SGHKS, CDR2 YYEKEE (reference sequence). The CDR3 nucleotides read TGTGCCAGCAGCTTAGGGGGCGAAGAGACCCAGTACTTC. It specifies CASSLGGEETQYF.

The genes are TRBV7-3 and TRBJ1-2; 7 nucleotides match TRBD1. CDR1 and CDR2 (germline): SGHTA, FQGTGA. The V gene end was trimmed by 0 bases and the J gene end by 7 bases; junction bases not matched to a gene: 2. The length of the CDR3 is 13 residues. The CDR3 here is CASSLTTGSGYTF. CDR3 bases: TGTGCCAGCAGCTTAACGACAGGGAGTGGCTACACCTTC.

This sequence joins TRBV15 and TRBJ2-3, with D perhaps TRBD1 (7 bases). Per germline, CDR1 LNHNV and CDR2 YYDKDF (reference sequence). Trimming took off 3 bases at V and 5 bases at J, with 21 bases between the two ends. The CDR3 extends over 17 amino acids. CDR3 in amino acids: CATSSLTGEEAGDTQYF. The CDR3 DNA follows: TGTGCCACCAGCAGCCTCACAGGGGAGGAGGCTGGAGATACGCAGTATTTT.

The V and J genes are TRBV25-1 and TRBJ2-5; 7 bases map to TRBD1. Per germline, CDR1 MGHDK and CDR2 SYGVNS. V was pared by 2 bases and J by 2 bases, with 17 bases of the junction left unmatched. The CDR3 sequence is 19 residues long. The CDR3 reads CASSERTSNRGMAQETQYF. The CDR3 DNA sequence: TGTGCCAGCAGTGAACGAACCTCAAACAGGGGAATGGCTCAAGAGACCCAGTACTTC.

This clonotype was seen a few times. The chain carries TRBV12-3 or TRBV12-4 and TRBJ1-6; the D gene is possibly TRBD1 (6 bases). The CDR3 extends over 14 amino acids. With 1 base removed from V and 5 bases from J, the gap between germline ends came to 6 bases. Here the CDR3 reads CASSLEGDNSPLHF. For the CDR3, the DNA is TGTGCCAGCAGTTTAGAGGGGGATAATTCACCCCTCCACTTT.

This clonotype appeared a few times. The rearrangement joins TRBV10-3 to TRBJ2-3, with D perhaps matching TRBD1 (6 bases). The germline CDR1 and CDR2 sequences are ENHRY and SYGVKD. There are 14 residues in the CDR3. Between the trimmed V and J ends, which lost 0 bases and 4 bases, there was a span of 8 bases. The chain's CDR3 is CAISESQGPDTQYF. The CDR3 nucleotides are TGTGCCATCAGTGAGTCGCAGGGGCCAGATACGCAGTATTTT.

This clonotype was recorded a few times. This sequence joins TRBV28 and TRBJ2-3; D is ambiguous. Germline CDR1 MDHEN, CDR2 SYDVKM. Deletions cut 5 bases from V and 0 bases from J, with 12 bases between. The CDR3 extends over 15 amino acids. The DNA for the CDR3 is TGTGCCAGCAGTCGACCTAGGTTGAGCACAGATACGCAGTATTTT. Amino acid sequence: CASSRPRLSTDTQYF.

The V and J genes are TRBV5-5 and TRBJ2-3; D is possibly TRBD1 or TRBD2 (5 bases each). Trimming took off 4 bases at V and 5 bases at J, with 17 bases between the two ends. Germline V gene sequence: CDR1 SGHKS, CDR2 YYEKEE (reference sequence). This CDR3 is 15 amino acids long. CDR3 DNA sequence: TGTGCCAGCAGCCCCGGGGTACTAGGGGAAGATACGCAGTATTTT. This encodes CASSPGVLGEDTQYF.

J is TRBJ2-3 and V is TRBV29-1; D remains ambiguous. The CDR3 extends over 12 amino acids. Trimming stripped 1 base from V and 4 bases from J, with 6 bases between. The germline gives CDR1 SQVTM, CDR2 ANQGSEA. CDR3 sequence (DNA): TGCAGCGTTGAAGGGAGAGCAGATACGCAGTATTTT. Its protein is CSVEGRADTQYF.

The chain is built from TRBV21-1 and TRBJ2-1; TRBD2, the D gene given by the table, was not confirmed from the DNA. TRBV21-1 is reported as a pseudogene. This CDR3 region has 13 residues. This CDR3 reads CASSSKLAGAQFF. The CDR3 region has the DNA TGTGCCAGCAGCAGTAAACTAGCGGGAGCCCAGTTCTTC.

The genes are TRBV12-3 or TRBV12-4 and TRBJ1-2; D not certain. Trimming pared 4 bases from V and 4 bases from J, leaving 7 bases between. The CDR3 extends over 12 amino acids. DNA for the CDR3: TGTGCCAGCAGTTCCAGAGCCTATGGCTACACCTTC. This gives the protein CASSSRAYGYTF.

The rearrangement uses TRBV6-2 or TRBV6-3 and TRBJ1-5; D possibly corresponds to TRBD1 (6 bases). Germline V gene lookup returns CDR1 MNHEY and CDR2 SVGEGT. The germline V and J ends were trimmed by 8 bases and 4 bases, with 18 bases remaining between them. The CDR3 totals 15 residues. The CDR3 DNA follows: TGTGCCAGCGGCGCTGGACAGCCCTTGAATCAGCCCCAGCATTTT. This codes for CASGAGQPLNQPQHF.

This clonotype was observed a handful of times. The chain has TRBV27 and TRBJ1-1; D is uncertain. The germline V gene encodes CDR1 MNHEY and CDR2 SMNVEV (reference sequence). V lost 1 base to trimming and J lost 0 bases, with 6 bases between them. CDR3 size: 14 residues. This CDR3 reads CASSLFGMNTEAFF. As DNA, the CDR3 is TGTGCCAGCAGTTTATTCGGCATGAACACTGAAGCTTTCTTT.

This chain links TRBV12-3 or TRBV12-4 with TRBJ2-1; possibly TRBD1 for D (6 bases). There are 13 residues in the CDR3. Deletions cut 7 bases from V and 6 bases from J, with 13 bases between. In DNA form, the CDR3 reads TGTGCCAGCAACATACAGGGCTTCAATGAGCAGTTCTTC. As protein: CASNIQGFNEQFF.

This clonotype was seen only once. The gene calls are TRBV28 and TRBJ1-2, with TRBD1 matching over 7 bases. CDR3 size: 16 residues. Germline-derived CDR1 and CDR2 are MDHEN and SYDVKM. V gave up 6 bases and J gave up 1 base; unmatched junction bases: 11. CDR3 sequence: CASRPGAGTDNYGYTF. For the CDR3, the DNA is TGTGCCAGCAGACCCGGGGCCGGGACAGATAACTATGGCTACACCTTC.

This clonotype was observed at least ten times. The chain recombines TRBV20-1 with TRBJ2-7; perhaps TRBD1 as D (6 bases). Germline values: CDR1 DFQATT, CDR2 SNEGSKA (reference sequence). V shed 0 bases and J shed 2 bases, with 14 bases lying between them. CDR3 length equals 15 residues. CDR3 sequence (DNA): TGCAGTGCTAGAGATCCCAGGGGTGCGACCTACGAGCAGTACTTC. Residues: CSARDPRGATYEQYF.

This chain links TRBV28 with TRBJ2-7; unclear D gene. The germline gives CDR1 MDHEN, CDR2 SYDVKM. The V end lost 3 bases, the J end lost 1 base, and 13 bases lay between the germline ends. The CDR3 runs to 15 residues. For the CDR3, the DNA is TGTGCCAGCAGTTTTGACCGGGTTCCATCCTACGAGCAGTACTTC. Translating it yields CASSFDRVPSYEQYF. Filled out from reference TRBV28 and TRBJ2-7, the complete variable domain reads DVKVTQSSRYLVKRTGEKVFLECVQDMDHENMFWYRQDPGLGLRLIYFSYDVKMKEKGDIPEGYSVSREKKERFSLILESASTNQTSMYLCASSFDRVPSYEQYFGPGTRLTVT.

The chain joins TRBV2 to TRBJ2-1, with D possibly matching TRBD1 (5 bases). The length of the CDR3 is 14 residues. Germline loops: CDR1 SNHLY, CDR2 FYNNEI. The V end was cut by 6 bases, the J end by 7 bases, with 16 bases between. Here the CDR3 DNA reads TGTGCCAGCAGAAGGCTCCAGGGAAGAAATGAGCAGTTCTTC. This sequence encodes CASRRLQGRNEQFF.

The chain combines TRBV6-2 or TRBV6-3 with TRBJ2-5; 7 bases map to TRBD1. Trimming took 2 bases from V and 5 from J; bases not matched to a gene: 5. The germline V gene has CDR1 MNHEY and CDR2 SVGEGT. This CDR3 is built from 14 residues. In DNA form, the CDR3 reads TGTGCCAGCAGTTACCTCACAGGGGATGAGACCCAGTACTTC. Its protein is CASSYLTGDETQYF.

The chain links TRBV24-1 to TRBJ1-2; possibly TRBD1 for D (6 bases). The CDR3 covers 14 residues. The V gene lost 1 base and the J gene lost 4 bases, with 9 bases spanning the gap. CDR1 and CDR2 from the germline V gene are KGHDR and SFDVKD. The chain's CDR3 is CATSDFDRRYGYTF. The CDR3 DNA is TGTGCCACCAGTGATTTCGACAGGCGCTATGGCTACACCTTC.

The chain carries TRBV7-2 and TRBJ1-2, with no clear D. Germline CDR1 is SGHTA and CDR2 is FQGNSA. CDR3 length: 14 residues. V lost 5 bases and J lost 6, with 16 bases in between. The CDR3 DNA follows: TGTGCCAGCAGCATGGACCTCCCGATAAATGGCTACACCTTC. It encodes CASSMDLPINGYTF.

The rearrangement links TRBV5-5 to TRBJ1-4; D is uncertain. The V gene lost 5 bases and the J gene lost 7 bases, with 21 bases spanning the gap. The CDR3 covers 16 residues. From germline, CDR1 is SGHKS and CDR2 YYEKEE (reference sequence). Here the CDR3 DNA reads TGTGCCAGCAGGGTAGCCCTGGACCCGAGGAGTGAAAAACTGTTTTTT. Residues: CASRVALDPRSEKLFF.

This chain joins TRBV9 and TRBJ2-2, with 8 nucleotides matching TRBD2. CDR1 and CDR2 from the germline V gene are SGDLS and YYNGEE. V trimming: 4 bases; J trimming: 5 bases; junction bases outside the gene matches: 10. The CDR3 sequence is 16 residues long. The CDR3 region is CASSTYSGTATGELFF. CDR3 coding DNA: TGTGCCAGCAGCACATATAGCGGGACCGCAACCGGGGAGCTGTTTTTT.